Below, 29 T cell receptor beta chains from the same sample are listed, as sequenced in a study of blood T cells in healthy people across ages. Together with a sample-barcoded 5' primer, a J-beta primer mix was included in a second PCR lasting roughly 6 to 12 cycles. Each CDR3 protein is one row after TCRdb ran MiXCR on the 5' RACE reads. The table includes more than 650,000 distinct CDR3 sequences, roughly 20% detected once. The sample taken for sequencing was blood. The receptors were sampled from a man in his 70s in good health.

This clonotype was observed a few times. The V and J genes are TRBV3-1 and TRBJ2-7; D possibly corresponds to TRBD1 (6 bases). The J call may be faulty, since TRBJ2-1 better matches the DNA end. Germline lookup yields CDR1 LGHDT and CDR2 YNNKEL (reference sequence). The CDR3 length is 13 residues. CDR3 sequence (DNA): TGTGCCAGCAGCCAAGCAGGGGTGAATGAGCAGTTCTTC. The encoded protein is CASSQAGVNEQFF.

This clonotype was recorded a few times. The chain links TRBV19 to TRBJ2-3, with TRBD2 matching 9 bases. The trim removed 1 base at V and 6 bases at J, leaving 8 bases unmatched. The CDR3 covers 16 residues. The germline V gene has CDR1 LNHDA and CDR2 SQIVND (reference sequence). CDR3: CASSIAVAGVGDTQYF. The DNA for the CDR3 is TGTGCCAGTAGTATAGCGGTAGCGGGAGTAGGGGATACGCAGTATTTT. Complete variable domain (other parts from reference TRBV19 and TRBJ2-3): DGGITQSPKYLFRKEGQNVTLSCEQNLNHDAMYWYRQDPGQGLRLIYYSQIVNDFQKGDIAEGYSVSREKKESFPLTVTSAQKNPTAFYLCASSIAVAGVGDTQYFGPGTRLTVL.

This clonotype appeared many times. This chain uses TRBV11-3 with TRBJ1-2; D ambiguous. The CDR3 is 14 amino acids. V was cut by 0 bases and J by 2 bases, with 7 bases left in between. Germline CDR1 SGHNT, CDR2 YENEEA. The CDR3 spells CASSLEGYNYGYTF. CDR3 in DNA: TGTGCCAGCAGCTTAGAGGGATACAACTATGGCTACACCTTC.

This clonotype was observed a handful of times. The rearrangement uses TRBV12-3 or TRBV12-4 and TRBJ2-3, with D perhaps matching TRBD2 (5 bases). The CDR3 has 17 amino acids. V was cut by 6 bases and J by 2 bases, with 21 bases left in between. CDR3 DNA sequence: TGTGCCAGCAGCTATCCGAGCGGAGGATCCTTCACAGATACGCAGTATTTT. Protein sequence: CASSYPSGGSFTDTQYF.

The rearrangement links TRBV25-1 to TRBJ1-5, with TRBD1 matching over 9 bases. The junction had 5 bases not matched to a gene; V was cut back by 4 bases and J by 4 bases. The CDR3 length is 15 residues. CDR1 MGHDK and CDR2 SYGVNS come from the germline V gene. In nucleotides, the CDR3 is TGTGCCAGCAGTGGTACAGGGGGCGGAAATCAGCCCCAGCATTTT. Translation: CASSGTGGGNQPQHF.

The rearrangement links TRBV4-3 to TRBJ2-1; D is possibly TRBD2 (5 bases). Trimming shortened V by 0 bases and J by 3 bases, and 9 bases separated the two germline ends. The CDR3 totals 15 residues. Germline-derived CDR1 and CDR2 are LGHNA and YSLEER. CDR3 sequence reads: CASSQEPGIYNEQFF. The CDR3 bases are TGCGCCAGCAGCCAAGAACCGGGAATCTACAATGAGCAGTTCTTC.

J is TRBJ2-3 and V is TRBV6-2 or TRBV6-3, with TRBD2 matching 8 bases. This CDR3 region has 16 residues. Germline V CDR1 and CDR2: MNHEY, SVGEGT. The trim removed 0 bases at V and 5 bases at J, leaving 7 bases unmatched. The CDR3 region has the DNA TGTGCCAGCAGTTACTCCCGGGGGGGGACCCAAGATACGCAGTATTTT. Translating gives CASSYSRGGTQDTQYF.

This chain links TRBV2 with TRBJ2-4; D is uncertain. The CDR3 sequence is 12 residues long. Per the germline V gene, CDR1 is SNHLY and CDR2 is FYNNEI. Trimming pared 6 bases from V and 2 bases from J, leaving 5 bases between. CDR3 nucleotide sequence: TGTGCCAGCAGATTAACCAAAAACATTCAGTACTTC. Translating gives CASRLTKNIQYF.

This clonotype turned up a few times. The rearrangement joins TRBV9 to TRBJ2-4; unclear D gene. The CDR3 contains 15 residues. V lost 0 bases and J lost 2, with 9 bases in between. Per the germline V gene, CDR1 is SGDLS and CDR2 is YYNGEE. The CDR3 DNA reads TGTGCCAGCAGCGTAGATTCAGATCCCAAAAACATTCAGTACTTC. As protein: CASSVDSDPKNIQYF.

This clonotype appeared a few times. V usage is TRBV19 and J usage is TRBJ1-2; no clear D gene. Between the trimmed V and J ends, which lost 4 bases and 2 bases, there was a span of 8 bases. This CDR3 spans 13 amino acids. CDR1 is LNHDA, CDR2 SQIVND, per germline (reference sequence). This CDR3 reads CASSNRPNYGYTF. The CDR3 DNA is TGTGCCAGTAGTAACAGACCAAACTATGGCTACACCTTC.

This clonotype was seen at least ten times. The gene calls are TRBV5-1 and TRBJ2-5, with D possibly being TRBD1 (6 bases). Germline-derived CDR1 and CDR2 are SGHRS and YFSETQ. The V and J ends lost 2 bases and 2 bases respectively, with 7 bases between them. This CDR3 is built from 13 residues. The CDR3 DNA sequence: TGCGCCAGCAGCTTCACAGGGCAAGAGACCCAGTACTTC. It encodes CASSFTGQETQYF.

This sequence joins TRBV6-1 and TRBJ1-1, with 10 bases matching TRBD1. Germline V gene lookup returns CDR1 MNHNS and CDR2 SASEGT. The V gene end was trimmed by 4 bases and the J gene end by 5 bases; junction bases not matched to a gene: 13. The CDR3 is 17 amino acids. The chain's CDR3 is CASSAGGTGVRGTEAFF. The CDR3 nucleotides are TGTGCCAGCAGTGCTGGGGGGACAGGGGTGAGGGGAACTGAAGCTTTCTTT.

The sample holds a few counts of this clonotype. The V and J genes are TRBV18 and TRBJ1-6; the D gene is possibly TRBD1 (5 bases). The CDR3 has 12 residues. The germline V and J ends were trimmed by 3 bases and 10 bases, with 7 bases remaining between them. Germline CDR1 reads KGHSH; CDR2 reads LQKENI. DNA of the CDR3: TGTGCCAGCTCACCCAACAGGTCACCCCTCCACTTT. It is translated as CASSPNRSPLHF.

This clonotype has just a few counts. The chain links TRBV6-5 to TRBJ1-1, with unresolved D. Trimming removed 3 bases from V and 4 bases from J, with 18 bases in between. The germline gives CDR1 MNHEY, CDR2 SVGAGI. The CDR3 has 16 amino acids. The CDR3 region has the DNA TGTGCCAGCAGTTATTCGAACCCGGGTATGGGCACTGAAGCTTTCTTT. It translates to CASSYSNPGMGTEAFF.

This clonotype was recorded a few times. The rearrangement links TRBV28 to TRBJ2-5; D might be TRBD2 (6 bases). The CDR3 sequence is 13 residues long. V was clipped by 8 bases and J by 1 base, with 11 bases between them. CDR1 and CDR2 (germline): MDHEN, SYDVKM. CDR3 coding DNA: TGTGCCAGCCGCCTCGGGGGCCAAGAGACCCAGTACTTC. Protein sequence: CASRLGGQETQYF. Supplemented by reference TRBV28 and TRBJ2-5, the full variable domain reads DVKVTQSSRYLVKRTGEKVFLECVQDMDHENMFWYRQDPGLGLRLIYFSYDVKMKEKGDIPEGYSVSREKKERFSLILESASTNQTSMYLCASRLGGQETQYFGPGTRLLVL.

This clonotype was picked up many times. The chain uses TRBV7-9 and TRBJ2-2, with 10 bases fitting TRBD1. Losses at the gene ends were 3 bases for V and 7 bases for J; bases not matched to a gene: 5. The CDR3 is made up of 15 amino acids. Germline V lookup: CDR1 SEHNR, CDR2 FQNEAQ (reference sequence). This chain's CDR3 is CASSFGQGDIGELFF. The CDR3 coding sequence is TGTGCCAGCAGCTTTGGACAGGGGGATATCGGGGAGCTGTTTTTT.

In its sample, this clonotype was seen a few times. CDR3 DNA: TGTGCCAGCAGCTCCCCGGGACTAGCGGGAGCGAACCTCAATGAGCAGTTCTTC. Amino acid sequence: CASSSPGLAGANLNEQFF. The chain recombines TRBV9 with TRBJ2-1, with 14 bases identical to TRBD2. From germline, CDR1 is SGDLS and CDR2 YYNGEE. V was pared by 4 bases and J by 6 bases, with 12 bases of the junction left unmatched. The CDR3 extends over 18 amino acids.

This clonotype turned up a few times. The rearrangement joins TRBV10-3 to TRBJ1-4, with TRBD1 matching over 8 bases. CDR1 is ENHRY and CDR2 is SYGVKD in the germline V gene. J gave up 2 bases and V 10 bases, and 9 bases lay outside the gene matches. CDR3 length equals 15 residues. The CDR3 DNA is TGTGCCACCCGACAGGGGATGGAGACTAATGAAAAACTGTTTTTT. Protein product: CATRQGMETNEKLFF.

There are many counts of this clonotype. The CDR3 reads CASSLAPDNYGYTF. The DNA of the CDR3 is TGCGCCAGCAGCTTGGCACCTGATAACTATGGCTACACCTTC. The chain recombines TRBV5-1 with TRBJ1-2, with unresolved D. From germline, CDR1 is SGHRS and CDR2 YFSETQ. This CDR3 comprises 14 residues. Trimming left V 0 bases short and J 1 base short, with 7 bases between. Variable domain in full (rest from reference TRBV5-1 and TRBJ1-2): KAGVTQTPRYLIKTRGQQVTLSCSPISGHRSVSWYQQTPGQGLQFLFEYFSETQRNKGNFPGRFSGRQFSNSRSEMNVSTLELGDSALYLCASSLAPDNYGYTFGSGTRLTVV.

This clonotype appeared a few times. The V gene is TRBV5-1, the J gene TRBJ2-1; D not certain. Trimming stripped 4 bases from V and 5 bases from J, with 16 bases between. The CDR3 runs to 15 residues. Germline values: CDR1 SGHRS, CDR2 YFSETQ. The chain's CDR3 is CASSLLGSGDNEQFF. The DNA for the CDR3 is TGCGCCAGCAGCCTCCTCGGGTCAGGTGACAATGAGCAGTTCTTC.

CDR3 nucleotide sequence: TGCAGTGCGCATTCCGGGACAGGGCACTATGGCTACACCTTC. It yields the protein CSAHSGTGHYGYTF. This sequence joins TRBV20-1 and TRBJ1-2; 9 bases are a match to TRBD1. CDR3 size: 14 residues. Germline V CDR1 and CDR2: DFQATT, SNEGSKA (reference sequence). Trimming took 6 bases from V and 3 from J; bases not matched to a gene: 8.

This clonotype was observed a handful of times. CDR3 region: CATSRERLGINEQFF. CDR3 in DNA: TGTGCCACCAGCAGAGAGAGACTAGGAATAAATGAGCAGTTCTTC. The V and J genes are TRBV15 and TRBJ2-1, with D maybe TRBD2 (6 bases). Germline V gene sequence: CDR1 LNHNV, CDR2 YYDKDF (reference sequence). Trimming stripped 0 bases from V and 7 bases from J, with 13 bases between. This CDR3 has 15 residues.

This clonotype has a single count. The V call is TRBV12-3 or TRBV12-4, the J call TRBJ2-7; D gene unclear. V shed 3 bases and J shed 3 bases, with 12 bases lying between them. There are 14 residues in the CDR3. CDR3 sequence: CASSFGVTRYEQYF. CDR3 coding DNA: TGTGCCAGCAGTTTTGGGGTGACGCGCTACGAGCAGTACTTC.

The genes are TRBV29-1 and TRBJ1-1; 8 nucleotides match TRBD1. CDR1 and CDR2 from the germline V gene are SQVTM and ANQGSEA. This CDR3 comprises 13 residues. After removal of 3 bases from V and 7 bases from J, the junction contained 7 bases not matched to a gene. CDR3: CSVEDRVRDEAFF. As DNA, the CDR3 is TGCAGCGTTGAGGACAGGGTGAGGGATGAAGCTTTCTTT.

The rearrangement links TRBV12-3 or TRBV12-4 to TRBJ2-1; D not certain. V gave up 3 bases and J gave up 9 bases, with 12 bases separating them. CDR3 length equals 13 residues. The CDR3 here is CASSLDANTEQFF. As DNA, the CDR3 is TGTGCCAGCAGTTTGGACGCAAACACTGAGCAGTTCTTC.

The chain employs TRBV6-1 and TRBJ2-3, with 10 bases aligning to TRBD2. V dropped 2 bases and J dropped 1; count of bases not matched to a gene: 9. The V gene's germline CDR1 is MNHNS and CDR2 SASEGT. The CDR3 totals 18 residues. The CDR3 protein is CASSETSGVAFGTDTQYF. The CDR3 DNA follows: TGTGCCAGCAGTGAAACTAGCGGGGTCGCGTTCGGCACAGATACGCAGTATTTT.

The chain uses TRBV15 and TRBJ2-2, with D perhaps TRBD2 (6 bases). The CDR3 is made up of 14 amino acids. CDR1 is LNHNV, CDR2 YYDKDF, per germline (reference sequence). V lost 0 bases, J lost 6 bases, and 8 bases lay in between. The DNA of the CDR3 is TGTGCCACCAGCAGAGATGGGAGGCCCGGGGAGCTGTTTTTT. Its translation is CATSRDGRPGELFF.

This clonotype has a handful of counts. The rearrangement uses TRBV5-1 and TRBJ1-6; D perhaps matches TRBD1 (6 bases). With 3 bases removed from V and 0 bases from J, the gap between germline ends came to 10 bases. The germline V gene has CDR1 SGHRS and CDR2 YFSETQ. The CDR3 is 16 amino acids. Here the CDR3 reads CASSYGQSSYNSPLHF. CDR3 DNA: TGCGCCAGCAGCTACGGACAGAGCTCCTATAATTCACCCCTCCACTTT.

A few counts support this clonotype. The chain recombines TRBV19 with TRBJ2-1; no definite D call. CDR1 is LNHDA, CDR2 SQIVND, per germline (reference sequence). V gave up 8 bases and J gave up 6 bases, with 14 bases separating them. This CDR3 region has 13 residues. CDR3 in amino acids: CASGRPQSNEQFF. The CDR3 nucleotides read TGTGCCAGTGGAAGACCCCAGTCCAATGAGCAGTTCTTC.